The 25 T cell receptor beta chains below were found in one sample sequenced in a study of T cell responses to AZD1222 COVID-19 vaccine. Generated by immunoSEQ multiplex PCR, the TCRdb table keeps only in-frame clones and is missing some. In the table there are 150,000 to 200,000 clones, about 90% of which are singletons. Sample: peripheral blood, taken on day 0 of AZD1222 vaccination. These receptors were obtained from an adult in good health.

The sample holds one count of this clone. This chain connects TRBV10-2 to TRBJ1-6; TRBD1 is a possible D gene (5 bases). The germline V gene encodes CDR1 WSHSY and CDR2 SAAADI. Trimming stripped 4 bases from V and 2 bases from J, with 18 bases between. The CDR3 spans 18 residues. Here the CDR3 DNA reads TGCGCCAGCAGTGGGTCCGTGGGGGGGGAAGCCTATAATTCACCCCTCCACTTT. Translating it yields CASSGSVGGEAYNSPLHF.

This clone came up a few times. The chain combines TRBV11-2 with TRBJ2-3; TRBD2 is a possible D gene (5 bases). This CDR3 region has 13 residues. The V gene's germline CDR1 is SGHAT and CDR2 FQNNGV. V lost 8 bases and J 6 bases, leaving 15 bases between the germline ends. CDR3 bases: TGTGCCAGCGGCGGGCCCCGAGCTGATACGCAGTATTTT. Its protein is CASGGPRADTQYF. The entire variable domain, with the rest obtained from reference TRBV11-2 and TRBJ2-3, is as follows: EAGVAQSPRYKIIEKRQSVAFWCNPISGHATLYWYQQILGQGPKLLIQFQNNGVVDDSQLPKDRFSAERLKGVDSTLKIQPAKLEDSAVYLCASGGPRADTQYFGPGTRLTVL.

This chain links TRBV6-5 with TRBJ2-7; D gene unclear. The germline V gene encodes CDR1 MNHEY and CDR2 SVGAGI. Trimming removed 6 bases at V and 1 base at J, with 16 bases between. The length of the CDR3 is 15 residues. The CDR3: CASSRNTRSSYEQYF. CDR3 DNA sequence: TGTGCCAGCAGCCGCAATACCCGCAGTTCCTACGAGCAGTACTTC.

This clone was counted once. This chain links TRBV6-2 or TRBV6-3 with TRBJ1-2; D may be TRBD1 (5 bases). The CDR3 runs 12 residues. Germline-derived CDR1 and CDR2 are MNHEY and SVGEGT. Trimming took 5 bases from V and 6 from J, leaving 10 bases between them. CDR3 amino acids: CASSRGLDGYTF. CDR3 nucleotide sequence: TGTGCCAGCAGTCGGGGGTTGGATGGCTACACCTTC.

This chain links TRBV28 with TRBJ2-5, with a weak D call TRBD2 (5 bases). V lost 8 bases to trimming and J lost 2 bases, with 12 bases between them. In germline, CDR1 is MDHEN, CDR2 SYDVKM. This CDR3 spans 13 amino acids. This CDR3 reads CASVRDRQETQYF. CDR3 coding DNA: TGTGCCAGCGTGAGGGATAGACAAGAGACCCAGTACTTC.

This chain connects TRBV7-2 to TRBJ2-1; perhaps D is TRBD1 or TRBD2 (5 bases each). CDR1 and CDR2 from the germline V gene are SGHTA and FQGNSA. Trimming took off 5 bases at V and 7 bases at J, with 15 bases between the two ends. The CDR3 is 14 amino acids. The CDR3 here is CASSPGFGGNEQFF. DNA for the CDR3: TGTGCCAGCAGCCCAGGTTTTGGGGGAAATGAGCAGTTCTTC.

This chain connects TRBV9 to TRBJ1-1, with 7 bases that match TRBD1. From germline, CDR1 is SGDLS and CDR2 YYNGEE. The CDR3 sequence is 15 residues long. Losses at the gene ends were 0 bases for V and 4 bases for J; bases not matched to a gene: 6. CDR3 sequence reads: CASSVGSRGSTEAFF. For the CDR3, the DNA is TGTGCCAGCAGCGTAGGGTCCAGGGGGTCCACTGAAGCTTTCTTT.

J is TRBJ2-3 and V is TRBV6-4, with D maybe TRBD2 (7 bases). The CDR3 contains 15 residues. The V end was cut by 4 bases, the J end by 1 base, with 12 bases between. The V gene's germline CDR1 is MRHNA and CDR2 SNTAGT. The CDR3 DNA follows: TGTGCCAGCAGTGTCTCGGGGGGCCGCACAGATACGCAGTATTTT. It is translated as CASSVSGGRTDTQYF.

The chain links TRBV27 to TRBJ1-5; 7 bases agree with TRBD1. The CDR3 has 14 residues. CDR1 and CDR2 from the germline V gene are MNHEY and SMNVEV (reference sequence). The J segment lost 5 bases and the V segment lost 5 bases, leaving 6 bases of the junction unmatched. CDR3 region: CASSTRQGYQPQHF. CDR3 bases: TGTGCCAGCAGTACACGACAGGGATATCAGCCCCAGCATTTT.

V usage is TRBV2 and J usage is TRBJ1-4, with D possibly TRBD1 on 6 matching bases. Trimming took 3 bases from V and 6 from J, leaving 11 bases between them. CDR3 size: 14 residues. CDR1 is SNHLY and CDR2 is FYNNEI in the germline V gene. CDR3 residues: CASSDETGDEKLFF. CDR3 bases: TGTGCCAGCAGTGATGAGACAGGTGATGAAAAACTGTTTTTT.

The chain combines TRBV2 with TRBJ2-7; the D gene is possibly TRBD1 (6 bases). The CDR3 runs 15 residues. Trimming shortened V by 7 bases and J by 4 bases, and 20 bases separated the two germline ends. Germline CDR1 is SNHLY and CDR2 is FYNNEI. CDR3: CASKSTGITFYEQYF. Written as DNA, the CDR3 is TGTGCCAGCAAGTCGACAGGTATCACCTTTTACGAGCAGTACTTC.

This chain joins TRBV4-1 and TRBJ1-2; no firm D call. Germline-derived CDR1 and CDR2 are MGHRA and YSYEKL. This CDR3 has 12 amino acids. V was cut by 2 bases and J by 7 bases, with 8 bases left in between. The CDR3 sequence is CASSQYGAGYTF. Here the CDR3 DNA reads TGCGCCAGCAGCCAATACGGAGCTGGCTACACCTTC.

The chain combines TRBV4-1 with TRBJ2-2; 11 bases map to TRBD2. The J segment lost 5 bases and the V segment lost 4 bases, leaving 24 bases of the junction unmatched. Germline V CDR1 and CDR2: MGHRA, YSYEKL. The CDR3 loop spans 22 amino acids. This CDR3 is CASSLHDRSLAGASGATGELFF. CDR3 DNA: TGCGCCAGCAGCCTACACGACAGGTCACTAGCGGGGGCGTCCGGGGCAACCGGGGAGCTGTTTTTT.

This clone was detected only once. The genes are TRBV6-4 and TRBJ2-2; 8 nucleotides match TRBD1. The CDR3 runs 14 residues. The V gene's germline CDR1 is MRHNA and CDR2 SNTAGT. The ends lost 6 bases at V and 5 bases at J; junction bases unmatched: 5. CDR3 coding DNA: TGTGCCAGCAGAGCAGGGGGCCTTACCGGGGAGCTGTTTTTT. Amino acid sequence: CASRAGGLTGELFF.

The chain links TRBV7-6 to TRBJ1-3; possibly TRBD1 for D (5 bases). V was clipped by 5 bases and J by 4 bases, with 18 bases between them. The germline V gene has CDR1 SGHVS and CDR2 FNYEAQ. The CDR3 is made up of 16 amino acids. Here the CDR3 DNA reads TGTGCCAGCAGCCCCGGACGACAGAGGCGCGGAAACACCATATATTTT. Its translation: CASSPGRQRRGNTIYF.

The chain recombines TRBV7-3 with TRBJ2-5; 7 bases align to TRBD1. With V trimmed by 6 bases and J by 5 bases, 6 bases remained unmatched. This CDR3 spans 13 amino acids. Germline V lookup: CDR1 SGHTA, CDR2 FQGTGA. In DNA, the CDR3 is TGTGCCAGCAGGCGACAGGGTACGGAGACCCAGTACTTC. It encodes CASRRQGTETQYF.

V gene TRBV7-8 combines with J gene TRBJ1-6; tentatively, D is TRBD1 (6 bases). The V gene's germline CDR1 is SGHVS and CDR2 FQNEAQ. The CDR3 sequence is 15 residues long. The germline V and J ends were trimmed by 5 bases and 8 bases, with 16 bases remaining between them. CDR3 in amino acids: CASSKYRAGDSPLHF. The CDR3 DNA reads TGTGCCAGCAGCAAATACAGGGCTGGGGATTCACCCCTCCACTTT.

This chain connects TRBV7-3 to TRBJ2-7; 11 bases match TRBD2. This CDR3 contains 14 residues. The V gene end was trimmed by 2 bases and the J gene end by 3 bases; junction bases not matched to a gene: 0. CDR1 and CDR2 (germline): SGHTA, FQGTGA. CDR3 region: CASSLLAGGYEQYF. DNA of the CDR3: TGTGCCAGCAGCTTACTAGCGGGGGGCTACGAGCAGTACTTC.

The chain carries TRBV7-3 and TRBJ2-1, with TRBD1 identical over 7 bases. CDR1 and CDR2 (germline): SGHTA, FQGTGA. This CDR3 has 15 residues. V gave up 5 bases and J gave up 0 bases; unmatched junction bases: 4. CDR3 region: CASSPDRSSYNEQFF. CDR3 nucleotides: TGTGCCAGCAGCCCGGACAGGAGCTCCTACAATGAGCAGTTCTTC.

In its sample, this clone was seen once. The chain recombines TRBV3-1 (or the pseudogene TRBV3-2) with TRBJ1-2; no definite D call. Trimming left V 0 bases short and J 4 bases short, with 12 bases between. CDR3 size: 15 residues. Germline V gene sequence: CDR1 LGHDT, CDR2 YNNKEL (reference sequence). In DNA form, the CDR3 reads TGTGCCAGCAGCCAAGATTGGGAAGGGTCCTATGGCTACACCTTC. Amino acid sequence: CASSQDWEGSYGYTF.

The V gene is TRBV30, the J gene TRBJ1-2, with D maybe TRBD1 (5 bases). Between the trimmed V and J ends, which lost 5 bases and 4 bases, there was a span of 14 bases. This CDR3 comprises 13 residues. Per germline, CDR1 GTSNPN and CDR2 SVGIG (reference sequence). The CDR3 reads CAWGLTGTYGYTF. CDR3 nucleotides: TGTGCCTGGGGCCTGACCGGGACCTATGGCTACACCTTC.

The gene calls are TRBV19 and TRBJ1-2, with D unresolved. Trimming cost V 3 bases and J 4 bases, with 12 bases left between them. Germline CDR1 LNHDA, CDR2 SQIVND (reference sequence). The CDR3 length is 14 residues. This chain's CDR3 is CASSIRGRSYGYTF. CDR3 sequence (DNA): TGTGCCAGTAGTATTCGTGGCAGGAGCTATGGCTACACCTTC. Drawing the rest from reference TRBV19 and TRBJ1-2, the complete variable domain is DGGITQSPKYLFRKEGQNVTLSCEQNLNHDAMYWYRQDPGQGLRLIYYSQIVNDFQKGDIAEGYSVSREKKESFPLTVTSAQKNPTAFYLCASSIRGRSYGYTFGSGTRLTVV.

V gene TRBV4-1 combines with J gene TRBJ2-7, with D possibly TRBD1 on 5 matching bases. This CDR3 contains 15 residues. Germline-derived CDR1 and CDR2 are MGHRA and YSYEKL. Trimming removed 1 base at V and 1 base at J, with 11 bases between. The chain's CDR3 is CASSQGGQGSYEQYF. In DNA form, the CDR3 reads TGCGCCAGCAGCCAAGGTGGCCAGGGTTCCTACGAGCAGTACTTC.

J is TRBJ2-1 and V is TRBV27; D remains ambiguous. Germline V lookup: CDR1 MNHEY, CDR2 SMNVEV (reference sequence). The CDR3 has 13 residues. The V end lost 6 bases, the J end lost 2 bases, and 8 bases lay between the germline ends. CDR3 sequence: CASSRATYNEQFF. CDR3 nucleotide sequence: TGTGCCAGCAGCCGAGCGACCTACAATGAGCAGTTCTTC.

CDR3 in amino acids: CASSSYYGGTGSPYEQYF. The CDR3 DNA reads TGTGCCAGCAGCTCATACTATGGGGGGACAGGGTCCCCCTACGAGCAGTACTTC. J is TRBJ2-7 and V is TRBV7-2, with 9 bases aligning to TRBD1. Germline assignment: CDR1 SGHTA and CDR2 FQGNSA. V lost 4 bases and J lost 2; bases outside the gene matches: 15. CDR3 length equals 18 residues.